These 20 T cell receptor beta chains came from one sample sequenced in a study of blood T cells in healthy people across ages. Then a second PCR, running about 7 to 11 cycles, was carried out with a sample-barcoded 5' primer and a J-beta primer mix. TCRdb reanalysed the 5' RACE reads using MiXCR and keeps one entry per CDR3 protein. Here the sample spans 1.5 million to 2 million distinct CDR3 sequences, 28% being singletons. Input material: blood. The receptors originated from a woman in her 30s in good health.

This clonotype turned up a few times. The chain employs TRBV15 and TRBJ1-5; 8 positions agree with TRBD1. V dropped 7 bases and J dropped 0; count of bases not matched to a gene: 5. The CDR3 runs 15 residues. CDR1 LNHNV and CDR2 YYDKDF come from the germline V gene (reference sequence). The CDR3 bases are TGTGCCACCAACAGGACAGGGAATAGCAATCAGCCCCAGCATTTT. Encoded protein: CATNRTGNSNQPQHF.

The rearrangement uses TRBV19 and TRBJ1-5; perhaps TRBD1 as D (5 bases). V was trimmed by 3 bases and J by 1 base, leaving 16 bases between them. The CDR3 loop spans 17 amino acids. CDR1 is LNHDA and CDR2 is SQIVND in the germline V gene (reference sequence). CDR3 bases: TGTGCCAGTAGTATCAGGGCGGGAATAGAAAGCAATCAGCCCCAGCATTTT. It specifies CASSIRAGIESNQPQHF.

This clonotype is a singleton in its sample. The chain links TRBV7-9 to TRBJ2-3; 7 bases match TRBD2. Germline V CDR1 and CDR2: SEHNR, FQNEAQ (reference sequence). The CDR3 loop spans 13 amino acids. Germline trimming cut 10 bases from V and 2 bases from J; bases unmatched to any gene: 6. CDR3: CATERDPTDTQYF. The CDR3 DNA reads as TGTGCCACCGAGCGGGACCCCACAGATACGCAGTATTTT.

This chain joins TRBV9 and TRBJ2-1, with TRBD2 identical over 11 bases. Trimming removed 3 bases from V and 15 bases from J; junction bases left unmatched: 11. The CDR3 is made up of 14 amino acids. The germline gives CDR1 SGDLS, CDR2 YYNGEE. DNA for the CDR3: TGTGCCAGCAGCGAACGAACTAGCGGGGGCACGAGGTTCTTC. Translating gives CASSERTSGGTRFF.

This clonotype was seen a few times. The rearrangement joins TRBV6-6 to TRBJ1-5, with D possibly matching TRBD1 (6 bases). CDR3 size: 17 residues. Germline V lookup: CDR1 MNHNY, CDR2 SVGAGI (reference sequence). V was cut by 4 bases and J by 0 bases, with 16 bases left in between. The CDR3 nucleotides read TGTGCCAGCAGTTCATCCGGGACATCCTATAGCAATCAGCCCCAGCATTTT. Translation: CASSSSGTSYSNQPQHF.

As concerns this clonotype: A clone one base away is much larger, so this may be a read error. The chain employs TRBV9 and TRBJ1-2; 8 bases match TRBD1. The CDR3 runs 15 residues. In germline, CDR1 is SGDLS, CDR2 YYNGEE. The DNA of the CDR3 is TGTGCCAGCAGCGAGACAGGGGAGGGAAACTATGGCCACACCTTC. The encoded protein is CASSETGEGNYGHTF.

This clonotype was picked up many times. The rearrangement links TRBV5-6 to TRBJ2-5; D gene uncertain. Trimming removed 0 bases from V and 5 bases from J, with 8 bases in between. From germline, CDR1 is SGHDT and CDR2 YYEEEE. The CDR3 sequence is 13 residues long. CDR3 sequence: CASSLGQMETQYF. The CDR3 bases are TGTGCCAGCAGCTTGGGCCAGATGGAGACCCAGTACTTC.

The chain couples TRBV12-3 or TRBV12-4 to TRBJ2-5, with TRBD2 as a possible D gene (5 bases). The DNA matches TRBJ2-7 better at its end, which makes the J call doubtful. The CDR3 loop spans 13 amino acids. The CDR3 DNA reads as TGTGCCAGCAGTCCCCGACCCCGGGGCGAGCAGTACTTC. Translation: CASSPRPRGEQYF.

A remark on this clonotype: The junction departs from germline at one end; a sequencing error may be responsible. The chain employs TRBV5-1 and TRBJ2-5; D remains ambiguous. This CDR3 spans 12 amino acids. The germline gives CDR1 SGHRS, CDR2 YFSETQ. The CDR3 coding sequence is TGCGCCAGCAGCTTGCGATCAGAGGCCCAGTACTTC. Protein sequence: CASSLRSEAQYF. The full variable domain, its missing parts supplied by reference TRBV5-1 and TRBJ2-5, is KAGVTQTPRYLIKTRGQQVTLSCSPISGHRSVSWYQQTPGQGLQFLFEYFSETQRNKGNFPGRFSGRQFSNSRSEMNVSTLELGDSALYLCASSLRSEAQYFGPGTRLLVL.

This clonotype was detected only a few times. The J gene is TRBJ2-7, the V gene TRBV14, with a possible D match to TRBD2 (5 bases). The CDR3 loop spans 15 amino acids. V gave up 0 bases and J gave up 1 base, with 10 bases separating them. The germline V gene encodes CDR1 SGHDN and CDR2 FVKESK. The CDR3 reads CASSQDRLASYEQYF. The CDR3 DNA follows: TGTGCCAGCAGCCAAGATCGTCTAGCATCCTACGAGCAGTACTTC.

The chain combines TRBV6-5 with TRBJ1-2; the D gene is possibly TRBD1 (5 bases). The CDR3 covers 16 residues. In germline, CDR1 is MNHEY, CDR2 SVGAGI. V lost 2 bases and J lost 5, with 18 bases in between. CDR3 region: CASSYGAEPSWYGYTF. The CDR3 nucleotides are TGTGCCAGCAGTTACGGGGCGGAACCCTCTTGGTATGGCTACACCTTC.

The chain is built from TRBV4-1 and TRBJ2-1; 7 bases align to TRBD2. The J segment lost 7 bases and the V segment lost 1 base, leaving 19 bases of the junction unmatched. The CDR3 sequence is 19 residues long. Germline CDR1 MGHRA, CDR2 YSYEKL. CDR3 protein: CASSQATRGTTDYRNEQFF. CDR3 nucleotide sequence: TGCGCCAGCAGCCAAGCTACCCGGGGGACTACCGATTATAGGAATGAGCAGTTCTTC.

In nucleotides, the CDR3 is TGCGCCAGCAGCTTGGAGGGACAGGGGATACCGCCCCTCCACTTT. It yields the protein CASSLEGQGIPPLHF. V gene TRBV5-1 combines with J gene TRBJ1-6; 10 bases fit TRBD1. V dropped 0 bases and J dropped 13; count of bases not matched to a gene: 7. CDR3 size: 15 residues. Germline V CDR1 and CDR2: SGHRS, YFSETQ.

This clonotype was observed a handful of times. The V and J genes are TRBV5-1 and TRBJ2-1; D is uncertain. The V gene lost 3 bases and the J gene lost 5 bases, with 24 bases spanning the gap. The germline V gene encodes CDR1 SGHRS and CDR2 YFSETQ. The CDR3 totals 18 residues. The CDR3 DNA follows: TGCGCCAGCAGCTCCACCCGCTTGGGCCGGAGTATCGACAATGAGCAGTTCTTC. Its translation: CASSSTRLGRSIDNEQFF.

This chain joins TRBV20-1 and TRBJ2-1; D gene unclear. The length of the CDR3 is 12 residues. Germline V gene sequence: CDR1 DFQATT, CDR2 SNEGSKA (reference sequence). With 3 bases removed from V and 8 bases from J, the gap between germline ends came to 11 bases. The CDR3 DNA sequence: TGCAGTGCTAGTACCGACGGCGATGAGCAGTTCTTC. Translation: CSASTDGDEQFF.

This clonotype was found a few times. The chain links TRBV4-2 to TRBJ2-3; D may be TRBD2 (5 bases). CDR1 LGHNA and CDR2 YNFKEQ come from the germline V gene. The CDR3 loop spans 21 amino acids. V lost 0 bases, J lost 1 base, and 26 bases lay in between. The CDR3: CASSQEYGTFEGGVRTDTQYF. CDR3 bases: TGTGCCAGCAGCCAAGAATACGGTACCTTCGAGGGCGGTGTCCGCACAGATACGCAGTATTTT.

V and J are TRBV6-2 or TRBV6-3 and TRBJ2-7; 12 bases are a match to TRBD1. J was trimmed by 0 bases and V by 7 bases; bases with no gene match: 1. The CDR3 length is 14 residues. The germline gives CDR1 MNHEY, CDR2 SVGEGT. This chain's CDR3 is CASKGQGASYEQYF. CDR3 bases: TGTGCCAGCAAGGGACAGGGGGCCTCCTACGAGCAGTACTTC.

A remark on this clonotype: A junction boundary mismatches the germline segment, possibly from a read error. This chain uses TRBV28 with TRBJ2-7; D may be TRBD2 (5 bases). Looked up from germline, CDR1 is MDHEN and CDR2 is SYDVKM. The CDR3 spans 14 residues. The CDR3 is CACRSGLVTYEQYF. DNA of the CDR3: TGTGCCTGCAGGAGCGGTTTAGTTACCTACGAGCAGTACTTC.

The chain links TRBV28 to TRBJ2-5, with a weak D call TRBD1 (5 bases). Trimming left V 1 base short and J 7 bases short, with 19 bases between. Germline CDR1 and CDR2: MDHEN and SYDVKM. The CDR3 covers 16 residues. CDR3 bases: TGTGCCAGCAGTTTATCCGCGGTGGGTTATCAGGGGACCCAGTACTTC. Protein: CASSLSAVGYQGTQYF.

Only a few counts were recorded for this clonotype. The chain has TRBV29-1 and TRBJ2-5, with 13 bases lining up with TRBD2. J was trimmed by 2 bases and V by 6 bases; bases with no gene match: 15. The V gene's germline CDR1 is SQVTM and CDR2 ANQGSEA. The CDR3 consists of 18 residues. CDR3 residues: CSVGDGLAGEGVQETQYF. The CDR3 nucleotides are TGCAGCGTGGGAGACGGACTAGCGGGAGAGGGGGTTCAAGAGACCCAGTACTTC.